The 15 T cell receptor beta chains below were found in one sample sequenced in a study of OX40 agonist ivuxolimab in advanced cancers. Measured with immunoSEQ multiplex PCR; TCRdb has only the in-frame clones, and not every one. The repertoire holds approximately 80,000 clones, with 87% as singletons. The material was CD4+ or CD8+ T cells sorted from blood, obtained in a trial of the OX40 agonist ivuxolimab. These receptors were obtained from an adult with an advanced solid tumor such as melanoma, head and neck, liver or kidney cancer.

This clone showed up just once. The chain is built from TRBV5-1 and TRBJ2-7; D is possibly TRBD2 (6 bases). Germline V gives CDR1 SGHRS, CDR2 YFSETQ. Trimming cost V 5 bases and J 3 bases, with 18 bases left between them. The CDR3 is 15 residues long. The CDR3 nucleotides are TGCGCCAGCAGGATAGCGGAGGGGAACTACTACGAGCAGTACTTC. Amino acid sequence: CASRIAEGNYYEQYF.

This clone was observed once. The chain couples TRBV6-1 to TRBJ1-1, with unresolved D. Trimming took 6 bases from V and 8 from J, leaving 16 bases between them. This CDR3 spans 13 amino acids. Germline V gene sequence: CDR1 MNHNS, CDR2 SASEGT. The CDR3: CASSALEVQEAFF. In nucleotides, the CDR3 is TGTGCCAGCAGCGCTCTCGAGGTTCAGGAAGCTTTCTTT.

This rearrangement joins TRBV5-1 to TRBJ1-4; 10 nucleotides agree with TRBD1. J lost 8 bases, V lost 3 bases, and 7 bases had no gene match. Germline CDR1 SGHRS, CDR2 YFSETQ. This CDR3 is built from 15 residues. In DNA, the CDR3 is TGCGCCAGCAGCTATTCCGGGACAGGGGCGGAAAAACTGTTTTTT. Its translation: CASSYSGTGAEKLFF.

V usage is TRBV6-5 and J usage is TRBJ2-2; possibly TRBD2 for D (5 bases). The germline CDR1 and CDR2 sequences are MNHEY and SVGAGI. The V end was cut by 2 bases, the J end by 4 bases, with 11 bases between. CDR3 size: 15 residues. The CDR3 sequence: CASSYARGRTGELFF. The CDR3 nucleotides are TGTGCCAGCAGTTACGCCCGGGGTCGCACCGGGGAGCTGTTTTTT.

The J gene is TRBJ2-7, the V gene TRBV10-3; D call uncertain. The CDR3 contains 14 residues. V dropped 5 bases and J dropped 3 bases, with 14 bases sitting between them. Germline loops: CDR1 ENHRY, CDR2 SYGVKD. CDR3: CAISHTYSNYEQYF. Written as DNA, the CDR3 is TGTGCCATCAGTCATACCTACAGCAACTACGAGCAGTACTTC.

The CDR3 nucleotides read TGTGCCAGCAGTAGTTGGGACAGCTTCACTAACTATGGCTACACCTTC. Translated, it gives CASSSWDSFTNYGYTF. The rearrangement joins TRBV6-6 to TRBJ1-2; TRBD1 aligns across 7 bases. The J segment lost 0 bases and the V segment lost 5 bases, leaving 9 bases of the junction unmatched. CDR3 length: 16 residues. Germline V gives CDR1 MNHNY, CDR2 SVGAGI (reference sequence).

The chain uses TRBV5-1 and TRBJ1-4; the D gene is possibly TRBD1 (5 bases). CDR1 and CDR2 (germline): SGHRS, YFSETQ. The CDR3 is 16 residues long. V was pared by 5 bases and J by 0 bases, with 14 bases between. The CDR3 reads CASSGGTGTTNEKLFF. For the CDR3, the DNA is TGCGCCAGCAGTGGGGGAACCGGGACAACTAATGAAAAACTGTTTTTT.

The chain links TRBV7-8 to TRBJ2-2; D remains ambiguous. Germline V gene sequence: CDR1 SGHVS, CDR2 FQNEAQ. Trimming removed 2 bases from V and 0 bases from J, with 13 bases in between. This CDR3 spans 17 amino acids. DNA for the CDR3: TGTGCCAGCAGCTTACCCCAAAGGGCCACGAACACCGGGGAGCTGTTTTTT. It encodes CASSLPQRATNTGELFF.

The chain links TRBV30 to TRBJ2-1, with 12 bases fitting TRBD2. V was clipped by 0 bases and J by 7 bases; unmatched bases: 16. Germline CDR1 GTSNPN, CDR2 SVGIG (reference sequence). This CDR3 comprises 19 residues. The chain's CDR3 is CAWSVTTPSTSGRWNEQFF. The DNA of the CDR3 is TGTGCCTGGAGTGTAACGACCCCATCAACTAGCGGGAGGTGGAATGAGCAGTTCTTC.

The chain employs TRBV6-6 and TRBJ2-7; D perhaps matches TRBD1 (6 bases). Germline V CDR1 and CDR2: MNHNY, SVGAGI (reference sequence). V was pared by 2 bases and J by 4 bases, with 6 bases between. The CDR3 runs to 12 residues. CDR3 amino acids: CASSYQGYEQYF. The CDR3 DNA follows: TGTGCCAGCAGTTACCAGGGGTACGAGCAGTACTTC.

The J gene is TRBJ1-3, the V gene TRBV6-1; 8 bases are shared with TRBD1. Germline V gives CDR1 MNHNS, CDR2 SASEGT. Trimming at V came to 4 bases and at J to 1 base, leaving 6 bases not matched to a gene. CDR3 length: 16 residues. CDR3 region: CASSVDRASSGNTIYF. Here the CDR3 DNA reads TGTGCCAGCAGTGTGGACAGGGCATCGTCTGGAAACACCATATATTTT.

The CDR3 is CASMKVGSDTQYF. In DNA form, the CDR3 reads TGTGCCAGCATGAAGGTCGGGTCAGATACGCAGTATTTT. This chain links TRBV28 with TRBJ2-3; D gene ambiguous. The germline CDR1 and CDR2 sequences are MDHEN and SYDVKM. V gave up 7 bases and J gave up 4 bases, with 12 bases separating them. This CDR3 spans 13 amino acids.

CDR3 loop: CASLAGTNNEQFF. CDR3 bases: TGTGCCAGCTTAGCGGGCACTAACAATGAGCAGTTCTTC. This chain connects TRBV5-8 to TRBJ2-1; 7 bases line up with TRBD2. Trimming cost V 7 bases and J 5 bases; bases outside gene matches: 6. CDR3 length equals 13 residues. CDR1 is SGHTS, CDR2 YDEGEE, per germline.

The chain recombines TRBV7-2 with TRBJ2-7; 9 nucleotides line up with TRBD2. The V gene end was trimmed by 1 base and the J gene end by 1 base; junction bases not matched to a gene: 5. Looked up from germline, CDR1 is SGHTA and CDR2 is FQGNSA. This CDR3 region has 16 residues. CDR3 loop: CASSLELLAGSYEQYF. The CDR3 DNA sequence: TGTGCCAGCAGCTTAGAATTGCTAGCGGGGTCCTACGAGCAGTACTTC.

The chain joins TRBV7-9 to TRBJ2-5; a weak D match, TRBD2 (5 bases). The J call may be wrong; the DNA end is better matched by TRBJ2-7. Germline CDR1 and CDR2: SEHNR and FQNEAQ (reference sequence). The CDR3 has 14 residues. CDR3 sequence reads: CASSLLAEAYEQYF. DNA of the CDR3: TGTGCCAGCAGCTTACTGGCGGAGGCCTACGAGCAGTACTTC.